This T cell receptor beta chain was identified during a study of T cell responses to AZD1222 COVID-19 vaccine. Study-level information: Second doses that came at about 4 or about 12 weeks were put together.

Of note for this clone: Its specificity is unknown.

TCRdb keeps only in-frame clones here, not all; method: immunoSEQ multiplex PCR. Of more than 85,000 clones in the sample, about 88% were seen once. This CDR3 spans 16 amino acids. Germline-derived CDR1 and CDR2 are SGHVS and FNYEAQ. V was pared by 4 bases and J by 0 bases, with 15 bases between. Findings of the study overall: White British ancestry dominated among donors, who included more females, and clonal diversity was possibly underestimated. The span of vaccine-associated CD4 TCRs extended across spike, with dominance at 160-218 and 743-854. Only 6 or 7 people who got AZD1222 tested seropositive at baseline.

The sequencing here drew on peripheral blood, taken on day 0 of AZD1222 vaccination. The origin of this receptor is an adult in good health. This chain links TRBV7-6 with TRBJ2-5; D unclear. DNA of the CDR3: TGTGCCAGCAGCTCACCCCTGAAGCGCAACCAAGAGACCCAGTACTTC. Amino acid sequence: CASSSPLKRNQETQYF.